The source of this T cell receptor beta chain is a study of cytomegalovirus exposure and HLA in healthy donors. Study conclusions and caveats: Earlier analysis found most TCR beta V segments productive about 87% or about 30% of the time. Association of a missense DCLRE1C variant with TCR beta V- and J-gene trimming was reported in a later analysis. The only immune exposure information that was available was CMV serostatus.

This CDR3 region has 16 residues. The germline V gene has CDR1 MDHEN and CDR2 SYDVKM. With 6 bases clipped from V and 4 bases from J, the junction kept 5 bases outside the gene matches. Concerning this clone itself: Its target is not known.

The PCR was carried out with 60 Vbeta primers and 13 Jbeta primers. Sequenced by immunoSEQ multiplex PCR; TCRdb stores in-frame clones only, minus some. This sample has some 210,000 clones; about four fifths occur once, and the top ten carry about 10%. Sample: PBMCs. V is TRBV28 and J is TRBJ2-1; TRBD2 matches at 14 bases. This TCR was recovered from a woman in her forties or fifties in good health and CMV-seropositive. The CDR3 DNA sequence: TGTGCCAGCAGGGGGACTAGCGGGGGATCATACAATGAGCAGTTCTTC. Its translation is CASRGTSGGSYNEQFF.